This T cell receptor beta chain was profiled in a study of T-cell memory formation after mild COVID-19. General study points: Day 15 to 85 contractors were CD4/CD8 balanced; later expanders leaned CD4+.

Via MiXCR, TCRdb re-called the 5' RACE reads, giving one row per CDR3 protein. The sample includes about 150,000 distinct CDR3 sequences, roughly a third of them seen just once. In regard to this clonotype: The antigen remains undetermined.

The specimen sequenced was PBMCs or a T cell subset sorted from them (not recorded which). The clonotype originates from an adult woman who had mild COVID-19 (a few samples of this study predate the infection). Cell type and time point are not known.

The chain's CDR3 is CASSLLLTSDPEQFF. Written as DNA, the CDR3 is TGTGCCAGCAGCTTATTACTGACTAGTGATCCTGAGCAGTTCTTC. The chain has TRBV7-9 and TRBJ2-1; possibly TRBD2 for D (6 bases). V dropped 2 bases and J dropped 9 bases, with 17 bases sitting between them. This CDR3 is 15 amino acids long. Germline V lookup: CDR1 SEHNR, CDR2 FQNEAQ (reference sequence).